The 24 T cell receptor beta chains below come from one sample, sequenced in a study of blood T cells in healthy people across ages. The authors ran a second PCR of roughly 6 to 12 cycles using a sample-barcoded 5' primer and a J-beta primer mix. TCRdb independently ran MiXCR on the 5' RACE reads; one entry per CDR3 protein. The table includes 500,000 to 650,000 distinct CDR3 sequences, approximately 26% detected once. These data also formed part of another study, on T cells of mothers and their children.

Source material: blood. The origin of the receptors is a boy younger than 10 in good health.

The chain uses TRBV6-1 and TRBJ1-1, with a possible D match to TRBD1 (5 bases). Germline V gene lookup returns CDR1 MNHNS and CDR2 SASEGT. There are 13 residues in the CDR3. Trimming left V 3 bases short and J 7 bases short, with 12 bases between. The CDR3 region is CASSDHGDLEAFF. The CDR3 coding sequence is TGTGCCAGCAGTGATCATGGGGACCTTGAAGCTTTCTTT.

DNA of the CDR3: TGTGCCAGCAGCCTAATGGCCCAGGGAGGGTACGAGCAGTACTTC. Its translation is CASSLMAQGGYEQYF. The chain joins TRBV11-2 to TRBJ2-7; 7 bases map to TRBD2. Germline V CDR1 and CDR2: SGHAT, FQNNGV. J lost 4 bases, V lost 5 bases, and 11 bases had no gene match. The CDR3 has 15 residues. The full variable domain, in which reference TRBV11-2 and TRBJ2-7 provide the parts outside the CDR3, is EAGVAQSPRYKIIEKRQSVAFWCNPISGHATLYWYQQILGQGPKLLIQFQNNGVVDDSQLPKDRFSAERLKGVDSTLKIQPAKLEDSAVYLCASSLMAQGGYEQYFGPGTRLTVT.

CDR3 DNA: TGCGCCAGCAGCTCGGGACTAGCGGAAGATACGCAGTATTTT. This gives the protein CASSSGLAEDTQYF. The gene calls are TRBV5-1 and TRBJ2-3; 11 positions match TRBD2. V lost 3 bases, J lost 5 bases, and 2 bases stayed unmatched. This CDR3 has 14 residues. The germline gives CDR1 SGHRS, CDR2 YFSETQ.

A few counts support this clonotype. The CDR3 loop reads CASSYTGQGPAYEQYF. The CDR3 DNA is TGTGCCAGCAGTTACACCGGACAGGGGCCCGCCTACGAGCAGTACTTC. The V and J genes are TRBV6-2 or TRBV6-3 and TRBJ2-7; 9 positions agree with TRBD1. J was trimmed by 2 bases and V by 2 bases; bases with no gene match: 7. This CDR3 comprises 16 residues. The germline V gene has CDR1 MNHEY and CDR2 SVGEGT.

This clonotype turned up a few times. The V gene is TRBV2, the J gene TRBJ2-6; D call uncertain. From germline, CDR1 is SNHLY and CDR2 FYNNEI. Between the trimmed V and J ends, which lost 2 bases and 3 bases, there was a span of 5 bases. The length of the CDR3 is 14 residues. CDR3 protein: CASSEWDGANVLTF. DNA for the CDR3: TGTGCCAGCAGTGAATGGGATGGGGCCAACGTCCTGACTTTC.

The chain recombines TRBV4-3 with TRBJ1-2, with 7 positions matching TRBD1. This CDR3 has 15 residues. The junction had 10 bases not matched to a gene; V was cut back by 3 bases and J by 6 bases. Germline CDR1 LGHNA, CDR2 YSLEER. CDR3 residues: CASSQIDREEDGYTF. CDR3 nucleotide sequence: TGCGCCAGCAGCCAGATAGACAGGGAGGAGGATGGCTACACCTTC.

The V call is TRBV5-1, the J call TRBJ2-7, with a tentative D call TRBD1 (5 bases). The V gene lost 5 bases and the J gene lost 3 bases, with 12 bases spanning the gap. Germline V CDR1 and CDR2: SGHRS, YFSETQ. The CDR3 loop spans 13 amino acids. The CDR3 here is CASRRQLGYEQYF. In DNA, the CDR3 is TGCGCCAGCAGGAGACAGCTGGGCTACGAGCAGTACTTC.

The V gene is TRBV7-9, the J gene TRBJ1-2, with 7 nucleotides matching TRBD1. The CDR3 consists of 12 residues. The ends lost 4 bases at V and 7 bases at J; junction bases unmatched: 3. Germline assignment: CDR1 SEHNR and CDR2 FQNEAQ (reference sequence). The chain's CDR3 is CASSSTGAGYTF. DNA of the CDR3: TGTGCCAGCAGCTCAACAGGGGCTGGCTACACCTTC. Full variable domain (rest looked up from reference TRBV7-9 and TRBJ1-2): DTGVSQNPRHKITKRGQNVTFRCDPISEHNRLYWYRQTLGQGPEFLTYFQNEAQLEKSRLLSDRFSAERPKGSFSTLEIQRTEQGDSAMYLCASSSTGAGYTFGSGTRLTVV.

The V and J genes are TRBV12-3 or TRBV12-4 and TRBJ1-5; 10 bases are shared with TRBD1. The CDR3 extends over 15 amino acids. After removal of 2 bases from V and 4 bases from J, the junction contained 2 bases not matched to a gene. DNA of the CDR3: TGTGCCAGCAGTTTACGGACAGGGGGGAATCAGCCCCAGCATTTT. Residues: CASSLRTGGNQPQHF.

The CDR3 DNA sequence: TGCAGTGCTAGGAGGGTAGGGACTAGCGGGAGGTGGGACATTCAGTACTTC. It yields the protein CSARRVGTSGRWDIQYF. J is TRBJ2-4 and V is TRBV20-1, with 15 bases aligning to TRBD2. V trimming: 3 bases; J trimming: 8 bases; junction bases outside the gene matches: 11. Germline CDR1 and CDR2: DFQATT and SNEGSKA (reference sequence). The length of the CDR3 is 17 residues.

This clonotype was observed a few times. The gene calls are TRBV2 and TRBJ1-1; the D gene is possibly TRBD1 (5 bases). V was trimmed by 4 bases and J by 1 base, leaving 16 bases between them. CDR3 length equals 16 residues. Per germline, CDR1 SNHLY and CDR2 FYNNEI. CDR3 residues: CASSAGQGWGNTEAFF. The DNA for the CDR3 is TGTGCCAGCAGTGCGGGGCAAGGCTGGGGGAACACTGAAGCTTTCTTT.

This clonotype was detected only once. This chain joins TRBV6-5 and TRBJ1-2, with D uncertain. The germline V gene has CDR1 MNHEY and CDR2 SVGAGI. Trimming took off 2 bases at V and 5 bases at J, with 9 bases between the two ends. The CDR3 contains 13 residues. The CDR3 here is CASSYLDRYGYTF. In DNA form, the CDR3 reads TGTGCCAGCAGTTACCTGGACCGTTATGGCTACACCTTC.

In this sample, this clonotype turned up many times. This chain uses TRBV2 with TRBJ2-5; 7 nucleotides agree with TRBD2. V dropped 10 bases and J dropped 3; count of bases not matched to a gene: 5. CDR3 size: 12 residues. Germline CDR1 reads SNHLY; CDR2 reads FYNNEI. CDR3 amino acids: CATGLEEETQYF. The CDR3, as DNA: TGTGCCACCGGACTAGAAGAAGAGACCCAGTACTTC. Full variable domain (missing parts from reference TRBV2 and TRBJ2-5): EPEVTQTPSHQVTQMGQEVILRCVPISNHLYFYWYRQILGQKVEFLVSFYNNEISEKSEIFDDQFSVERPDGSNFTLKIRSTKLEDSAMYFCATGLEEETQYFGPGTRLLVL.

V is TRBV29-1 and J is TRBJ2-1; D is perhaps TRBD1 (5 bases). The V gene lost 1 base and the J gene lost 9 bases, with 19 bases spanning the gap. The CDR3 sequence is 15 residues long. The V gene's germline CDR1 is SQVTM and CDR2 ANQGSEA. The CDR3 protein is CSVEGIQGGGGEQFF. CDR3 bases: TGCAGCGTTGAAGGGATCCAGGGCGGCGGCGGTGAGCAGTTCTTC.

This clonotype was counted once. This rearrangement joins TRBV10-2 to TRBJ2-3, with 8 positions matching TRBD2. This CDR3 is 17 amino acids long. Unmatched junction bases numbered 10, after V lost 4 bases and J lost 1 base. Germline CDR1 and CDR2: WSHSY and SAAADI. The CDR3 bases are TGCGCCAGCAGTGGGGGGGGACTAGTTTCTGGCACAGATACGCAGTATTTT. Protein: CASSGGGLVSGTDTQYF.

The J gene is TRBJ2-7, the V gene TRBV13, with TRBD1 identical over 9 bases. Looked up from germline, CDR1 is PRHDT and CDR2 is FYEKMQ (reference sequence). This CDR3 region has 15 residues. The J segment lost 3 bases and the V segment lost 2 bases, leaving 5 bases of the junction unmatched. This chain's CDR3 is CASSLKGTGNYEQYF. In DNA form, the CDR3 reads TGTGCCAGCAGCTTAAAAGGGACAGGGAACTACGAGCAGTACTTC.

The chain combines TRBV6-2 or TRBV6-3 with TRBJ2-6, with 8 positions matching TRBD2. After removal of 2 bases from V and 3 bases from J, the junction contained 3 bases not matched to a gene. The CDR3 is made up of 16 amino acids. Germline V gene sequence: CDR1 MNHEY, CDR2 SVGEGT. CDR3 region: CASSYREGSGANVLTF. CDR3 nucleotides: TGTGCCAGCAGTTACCGGGAGGGCAGTGGGGCCAACGTCCTGACTTTC.

This clonotype was picked up a small number of times. The gene calls are TRBV10-3 and TRBJ2-5; TRBD2 agrees at 15 bases. The J call is uncertain, as TRBJ2-7 better fits the DNA end. This CDR3 is built from 18 residues. Germline V gene lookup returns CDR1 ENHRY and CDR2 SYGVKD. The CDR3 here is CAISGTAGLAGGPNEQYF. The DNA of the CDR3 is TGTGCCATCAGTGGGACGGCCGGACTAGCGGGAGGGCCCAACGAGCAGTACTTC.

The rearrangement joins TRBV6-6 to TRBJ2-7; 7 nucleotides agree with TRBD2. Germline CDR1 MNHNY, CDR2 SVGAGI (reference sequence). This CDR3 comprises 16 residues. J was trimmed by 0 bases and V by 5 bases; bases with no gene match: 10. CDR3 sequence: CASSAQLAASSYEQYF. The CDR3 DNA reads TGTGCCAGCAGTGCCCAGCTAGCGGCTAGCTCCTACGAGCAGTACTTC.

The J gene is TRBJ2-3, the V gene TRBV11-2; D unresolved. The CDR3 runs 15 residues. The germline V and J ends were trimmed by 3 bases and 4 bases, with 14 bases remaining between them. Germline assignment: CDR1 SGHAT and CDR2 FQNNGV. This CDR3 is CASSFSSRWSDTQYF. In DNA form, the CDR3 reads TGTGCCAGCAGCTTTTCCAGCAGATGGTCAGATACGCAGTATTTT.

This chain links TRBV11-2 with TRBJ2-4, with a tentative D call TRBD2 (5 bases). Germline V gene data show CDR1 as SGHAT and CDR2 as FQNNGV. V was pared by 2 bases and J by 14 bases, with 16 bases between. The CDR3 sequence is 13 residues long. The CDR3 DNA reads TGTGCCAGCAGCTTAAACCCCCCGGGATTGGAGTACTTC. This sequence encodes CASSLNPPGLEYF.

J is TRBJ2-5 and V is TRBV29-1, with a tentative D call TRBD1 (6 bases). The CDR3 contains 13 residues. The germline V and J ends were trimmed by 4 bases and 0 bases, with 9 bases remaining between them. From germline, CDR1 is SQVTM and CDR2 ANQGSEA. CDR3 sequence (DNA): TGCAGCGTTGGGGGGCGCAACCAAGAGACCCAGTACTTC. Residues: CSVGGRNQETQYF. The whole variable domain, remainder taken from reference TRBV29-1 and TRBJ2-5, is SAVISQKPSRDICQRGTSLTIQCQVDSQVTMMFWYRQQPGQSLTLIATANQGSEATYESGFVIDKFPISRPNLTFSTLTVSNMSPEDSSIYLCSVGGRNQETQYFGPGTRLLVL.

As regards this clonotype: The junction shows a germline mismatch at one end, possibly a read error. The chain links TRBV7-9 to TRBJ2-1, with 11 bases fitting TRBD2. The germline gives CDR1 SEHNR, CDR2 FQNEAQ (reference sequence). The CDR3 loop spans 17 amino acids. CDR3 DNA sequence: TGTGCCAGCAGTTTAGATACCCCGGGACTAGCGGTTAATGAGCAGTTCTTC. Translating it yields CASSLDTPGLAVNEQFF.

The sample holds a few counts of this clonotype. The chain is built from TRBV12-3 or TRBV12-4 and TRBJ2-5; D is unresolved. Deletions cut 1 base from V and 11 bases from J, with 17 bases between. There are 14 residues in the CDR3. DNA of the CDR3: TGTGCCAGCAGTTTAGAAGCGCAGTCCTACGAACAGTACTTC. Translation gives CASSLEAQSYEQYF.